Below, 20 T cell receptor beta chains from the same sample are listed, as sequenced in a study of T cells after yellow fever vaccination. TCRdb fed the 5' RACE reads into MiXCR, producing one record per CDR3 protein. The table lists 4,500 to 6,500 distinct CDR3 sequences, roughly 6% of them singletons. This material consisted of PBMCs, either bulk or a sorted T-cell subset (CD4+, CD8+, memory, or dextramer-sorted; not recorded which), taken about 2 weeks after the first yellow fever vaccination. The receptors come from a man younger than 30 who received the YFV17D yellow fever vaccine.

The chain couples TRBV4-2 to TRBJ1-6; D is possibly TRBD1 (6 bases). Trimming left V 2 bases short and J 3 bases short, with 11 bases between. This CDR3 is 16 amino acids long. Germline CDR1 and CDR2: LGHNA and YNFKEQ. The CDR3 is CASSQPTGLYNSPLHF. Written as DNA, the CDR3 is TGTGCCAGCAGCCAACCGACAGGCCTCTATAATTCACCCCTCCACTTT.

This clonotype was detected ten times or more. The rearrangement links TRBV12-3 or TRBV12-4 to TRBJ1-3; no reliable D call. V was cut by 7 bases and J by 8 bases, with 21 bases left in between. The CDR3 extends over 15 amino acids. CDR3 nucleotide sequence: TGTGCCAGCACTCCAAGGGCAGGCGTGGGCGACACCATATATTTT. It encodes CASTPRAGVGDTIYF.

This clonotype has ten or more counts. The V gene is TRBV7-6, the J gene TRBJ2-5, with a tentative D call TRBD2 (5 bases). In germline, CDR1 is SGHVS, CDR2 FNYEAQ. Trimming shortened V by 1 base and J by 7 bases, and 22 bases separated the two germline ends. This CDR3 comprises 17 residues. The CDR3, as DNA: TGTGCCAGCAGCTTAGGATTCGGCCCTCCTGTGCGGGCGACCCAGTACTTC. This sequence encodes CASSLGFGPPVRATQYF.

There are many counts of this clonotype. V usage is TRBV9 and J usage is TRBJ2-1; D not resolved. This CDR3 is 17 amino acids long. Between the trimmed V and J ends, which lost 1 base and 1 base, there was a span of 15 bases. Germline CDR1 and CDR2: SGDLS and YYNGEE. The CDR3 sequence is CASSVSHSHTSYNEQFF. The CDR3 DNA reads as TGTGCCAGCAGCGTATCCCACAGCCACACATCCTACAATGAGCAGTTCTTC.

This clonotype came up many times. This CDR3 reads CASSPRTGLGTSSGNTIYF. The CDR3 DNA reads TGTGCCAGCAGCCCGAGGACAGGTCTCGGCACCAGCTCTGGAAACACCATATATTTT. This sequence joins TRBV11-2 and TRBJ1-3; TRBD1 agrees at 7 bases. The junction had 16 bases not matched to a gene; V was cut back by 5 bases and J by 0 bases. CDR3 length: 19 residues. Germline lookup yields CDR1 SGHAT and CDR2 FQNNGV.

This clonotype was seen ten or more times. The rearrangement uses TRBV18 and TRBJ2-3; 10 bases are shared with TRBD2. The V segment lost 4 bases and the J segment 1 base; nucleotides outside the gene matches: 2. Germline-derived CDR1 and CDR2 are KGHSH and LQKENI. The CDR3 has 15 residues. CDR3 DNA sequence: TGTGCCAGCTCACAACTAGCGGGGCGCACAGATACGCAGTATTTT. It is translated as CASSQLAGRTDTQYF.

This clonotype was seen repeatedly, ten times or more. The rearrangement joins TRBV4-3 to TRBJ2-5, with D possibly TRBD1 on 5 matching bases. The germline V gene has CDR1 LGHNA and CDR2 YSLEER. The germline V and J ends were trimmed by 1 base and 3 bases, with 18 bases remaining between them. This CDR3 comprises 17 residues. The DNA for the CDR3 is TGCGCCAGCAGCCAAGCGTTCAGGGCAGGACCGAAAGAGACCCAGTACTTC. Its translation: CASSQAFRAGPKETQYF.

The chain couples TRBV12-3 or TRBV12-4 to TRBJ2-7; D gene unclear. There are 13 residues in the CDR3. V shed 4 bases and J shed 2 bases, with 9 bases lying between them. The CDR3 DNA is TGTGCCAGCAGTTATAGTACGCCCTACGAGCAGTACTTC. Protein product: CASSYSTPYEQYF.

This clonotype was seen at least ten times. This sequence joins TRBV5-1 and TRBJ2-7; TRBD1 matches at 7 bases. V trimming: 0 bases; J trimming: 5 bases; junction bases outside the gene matches: 11. Germline lookup yields CDR1 SGHRS and CDR2 YFSETQ. This CDR3 is built from 16 residues. CDR3 bases: TGCGCCAGCAGCTTGGACAGGGGACAGCGTATCCACGAGCAGTACTTC. Translated: CASSLDRGQRIHEQYF. The full variable domain, rest sourced from reference TRBV5-1 and TRBJ2-7, is KAGVTQTPRYLIKTRGQQVTLSCSPISGHRSVSWYQQTPGQGLQFLFEYFSETQRNKGNFPGRFSGRQFSNSRSEMNVSTLELGDSALYLCASSLDRGQRIHEQYFGPGTRLTVT.

In this sample, this clonotype turned up many times. The chain joins TRBV7-9 to TRBJ2-3; no clear D. The germline gives CDR1 SEHNR, CDR2 FQNEAQ (reference sequence). V was pared by 5 bases and J by 8 bases, with 8 bases between. The CDR3 length is 11 residues. The CDR3 DNA reads TGTGCCAGCAGCGAGCAGACTACGCAGTATTTT. The encoded protein is CASSEQTTQYF.

This clonotype showed up many times. The V gene is TRBV7-3, the J gene TRBJ2-3; 11 nucleotides agree with TRBD2. The V and J ends lost 5 bases and 6 bases, in that order; junction bases with no gene match: 10. The germline CDR1 and CDR2 sequences are SGHTA and FQGTGA. CDR3 length: 16 residues. CDR3 DNA: TGTGCCAGCAGCCTTACTGGTAGCGGGGGGGCGGATACGCAGTATTTT. It encodes CASSLTGSGGADTQYF.

The sample holds many counts of this clonotype. The rearrangement joins TRBV24-1 to TRBJ2-2; 7 bases align to TRBD1. Per germline, CDR1 KGHDR and CDR2 SFDVKD. V was clipped by 1 base and J by 6 bases; unmatched bases: 4. CDR3 length equals 15 residues. As DNA, the CDR3 is TGTGCCACCAGTGATTTTACAGGGGCGGCCGGGGAGCTGTTTTTT. Its translation: CATSDFTGAAGELFF.

This clonotype was seen ten or more times. J is TRBJ2-7 and V is TRBV4-3; D might be TRBD2 (5 bases). CDR1 is LGHNA and CDR2 is YSLEER in the germline V gene. The V and J ends lost 3 bases and 3 bases respectively, with 15 bases between them. The CDR3 covers 15 residues. CDR3 region: CASSQEVHPRYEQYF. In DNA, the CDR3 is TGCGCCAGCAGCCAGGAGGTCCACCCACGCTACGAGCAGTACTTC.

As to this clonotype: With a much larger clone just one base away, this may be a read error. The V gene is TRBV12-1, the J gene TRBJ2-7; the D segment call TRBD1 is taken from the table without a DNA check. TRBV12-1 is described as a pseudogene. The CDR3 length is 13 residues. For the CDR3, the DNA is TGTGCCAGCAGCCATGGGGGGCTTGACGAGCAGTACTTC. Residues: CASSHGGLDEQYF.

There are many counts of this clonotype. The chain has TRBV9 and TRBJ2-1; TRBD2 agrees at 12 bases. Unmatched junction bases numbered 2, after V lost 4 bases and J lost 6 bases. This CDR3 region has 14 residues. In germline, CDR1 is SGDLS, CDR2 YYNGEE. CDR3 sequence: CASSRGLAGNEQFF. Here the CDR3 DNA reads TGTGCCAGCAGCAGGGGACTAGCGGGCAATGAGCAGTTCTTC.

The table lists this clonotype with many counts. The rearrangement links TRBV6-1 to TRBJ1-2; a possible D gene is TRBD1 (5 bases). Germline CDR1 and CDR2: MNHNS and SASEGT. This CDR3 is 15 amino acids long. V was pared by 6 bases and J by 4 bases, with 18 bases between. The CDR3 DNA reads TGTGCCAGCAGCGCCTTCGGGGGGAAGTCCTATGGCTACACCTTC. Translated: CASSAFGGKSYGYTF.

This clonotype was seen many times. The chain recombines TRBV6-5 with TRBJ2-2, with TRBD2 identical over 8 bases. This CDR3 spans 14 amino acids. Trimming removed 4 bases from V and 7 bases from J; junction bases left unmatched: 5. CDR1 and CDR2 from the germline V gene are MNHEY and SVGAGI. CDR3 coding DNA: TGTGCCAGCAGTTCCCTCGCGGGGGGCGGGGAGCTGTTTTTT. Translated, it gives CASSSLAGGGELFF.

This clonotype came up many times. The chain links TRBV6-5 to TRBJ2-3, with 9 bases fitting TRBD1. V was clipped by 2 bases and J by 2 bases; unmatched bases: 5. The CDR3 is 16 amino acids. The V gene's germline CDR1 is MNHEY and CDR2 SVGAGI. The CDR3 sequence is CASSYAGTGNTDTQYF. CDR3 nucleotides: TGTGCCAGCAGTTACGCCGGGACAGGGAACACAGATACGCAGTATTTT.

This clonotype showed up many times. The genes are TRBV7-2 and TRBJ2-2; 9 bases are shared with TRBD1. Germline V gene lookup returns CDR1 SGHTA and CDR2 FQGNSA. This CDR3 contains 14 residues. J lost 4 bases, V lost 6 bases, and 3 bases had no gene match. The CDR3 protein is CASRTTGGTGELFF. The CDR3 DNA reads as TGTGCCAGCAGGACGACAGGGGGCACCGGGGAGCTGTTTTTT. Full variable domain (rest looked up from reference TRBV7-2 and TRBJ2-2): GAGVSQSPSNKVTEKGKDVELRCDPISGHTALYWYRQSLGQGLEFLIYFQGNSAPDKSGLPSDRFSAERTGGSVSTLTIQRTQQEDSAVYLCASRTTGGTGELFFGEGSRLTVL.

This clonotype was picked up many times. The chain joins TRBV7-8 to TRBJ2-7, with a possible D match to TRBD2 (6 bases). The CDR3 is made up of 15 amino acids. Germline V gene data show CDR1 as SGHVS and CDR2 as FQNEAQ. Trimming took 5 bases from V and 7 from J, leaving 21 bases between them. The CDR3 protein is CASSLGTLSIGEQYF. DNA for the CDR3: TGTGCCAGCAGCCTCGGGACTTTATCCATTGGGGAGCAGTACTTC.